This is a list of T cell receptor beta chains from one sample in a study of blood T cells in healthy people across ages. Using its own MiXCR run on the 5' RACE reads, TCRdb lists one record per CDR3 protein. Counted here are roughly 800,000 distinct CDR3 sequences, roughly 50% occurring once; the ten biggest clones make up about 42%. Sequencing was performed on blood. The receptors derive from a man older than 75 in good health. Each CDR3 is given with its conserved first and last residue. Fields, in order: CDR3 length, J gene, D gene, clone size, V gene, CDR3 DNA, CDR3 protein. The D gene is left open where the match is weak. The size entry is marked missing in some rows and otherwise reads once, few, many or a size class.

>15|TRBJ1-6|TRBD1|.|TRBV10-3
TGTGCCATCAGCCCCGAGACAGGGAATAATTCGCCCCTCCACTTT
CAISPETGNNSPLHF
>18|TRBJ2-1|TRBD2|.|TRBV5-1
TGCGCCAGCAGCGCGAGACTAGCGGGAGCGAGACAGGACAATGAGCAGTTCTTC
CASSARLAGARQDNEQFF
>14|TRBJ1-2|.|.|TRBV12-3/TRBV12-4
TGTGCCAGCAGCTCTATTCCCCACAGCGGAGGCTACACCTTC
CASSSIPHSGGYTF
>15|TRBJ2-5|TRBD2|.|TRBV2
TGTGCCAGCAGCGGGTCCCCGGGGGGAAAAGAGACCCAGTACTTC
CASSGSPGGKETQYF
>16|TRBJ2-7|TRBD2|.|TRBV20-1
TGCAGTGCTAGGGAAGCGGGGACTAGCGGGTTCTACGAGCAGTACTTC
CSAREAGTSGFYEQYF
>16|TRBJ2-6|TRBD1|.|TRBV2
TGTGCCAGCAGTGCCGACAGGGGTGCTGGGGCCAACGTCCTGACTTTC
CASSADRGAGANVLTF
>16|TRBJ2-2|TRBD2|.|TRBV7-3
TGTGCCAGCAGCTTAAGAGGCGGGAGTGGAACCGGGGAGCTGTTTTTT
CASSLRGGSGTGELFF
>12|TRBJ2-1|TRBD2|.|TRBV29-1
TGCAGCGTTGACCTGAGCGGGATTGAGCAGTTCTTC
CSVDLSGIEQFF
>14|TRBJ2-1|TRBD2|few|TRBV5-1
TGCGCCAGCAGCCCCCGGTCGGTAGCGGGGGAGCAGTTCTTC
CASSPRSVAGEQFF
>15|TRBJ2-1|TRBD2|many|TRBV20-1
TGCAGTGCTAGGGCCCCGGGACTAGCGGGAAATGAGCAGTTCTTC
CSARAPGLAGNEQFF
>12|TRBJ2-1|.|.|TRBV6-6
TGTGCCAGCAGCTTCGACAGGGAGGCGCAGTTCTTC
CASSFDREAQFF
>13|TRBJ1-2|TRBD1|.|TRBV5-5
TGTGCCACGCGGGGACAGGGGACGTGTGGCTACACCTTC
CATRGQGTCGYTF
>14|TRBJ1-4|.|.|TRBV18
TGTGCCAGCTCACCTCTCCCGATCAATGAAAAACTGTTTTTT
CASSPLPINEKLFF
>13|TRBJ2-7|.|few|TRBV10-2
TGCGCCAGCAGTGCCGCTAGGGCCTACGAGCAGTACTTC
CASSAARAYEQYF
>15|TRBJ2-7|TRBD2|many|TRBV3-1
TGTGCCAGCGGACACCTAGCGGGAGGAGTGTACGAGCAGTACTTC
CASGHLAGGVYEQYF
>14|TRBJ2-5|TRBD1|.|TRBV29-1
TGCAGCGGCAGGGGGCCGCAAAATACGGAGACCCAGTACTTC
CSGRGPQNTETQYF
>15|TRBJ1-5|.|.|TRBV5-1
TGCGCCAGCAGCTTGGACCTTGGGGTAGGGCAGCCCCAGCATTTT
CASSLDLGVGQPQHF
>15|TRBJ1-6|.|.|TRBV14
TGTGCCAGCAGCCAAGATTACGGGTCCTATTCACCCCTCCACTTT
CASSQDYGSYSPLHF
>15|TRBJ2-3|TRBD2|.|TRBV28
TGTGCCAGCAGTCCGTCGACTAGCGATCGGGAAACGCAGTATTTT
CASSPSTSDRETQYF
>17|TRBJ2-7|.|.|TRBV4-1
TGCGCCAGCAGCCTCTCAGGACGGGCGGGCCGCACCTACGAGCAGTACTTC
CASSLSGRAGRTYEQYF
>12|TRBJ2-3|.|few|TRBV27
TGTGCCAGCGGCGCCCTAGGGGATACGCAGTATTTT
CASGALGDTQYF
>15|TRBJ1-1|.|.|TRBV7-6
TGTGCCAGCAGCCCTACAAGCGGGATTCGCACTGAAGCTTTCTTT
CASSPTSGIRTEAFF
>15|TRBJ2-3|.|few|TRBV29-1
TGCAGCGTTGAAGATCCGCGGGGCGCGCACAGATACGCGTATTTT
CSVEDPRGAHRYAYF
>14|TRBJ2-3|.|.|TRBV3-1
TGTGCCAGCAGCCAAGATCCCAAGATAGATACGCAGTATTTT
CASSQDPKIDTQYF
>15|TRBJ2-5|TRBD1|once|TRBV2
TGTGCCAGCAGTTTTGACAGGGGTGAAGCAGAGACCCAGTACTTC
CASSFDRGEAETQYF
>17|TRBJ2-3|.|.|TRBV6-5
TGTGCCAGCAGTTACTCGTCGGTGATGTATGGATCAGATACGCAGTATTTT
CASSYSSVMYGSDTQYF
>14|TRBJ2-5|TRBD2|few|TRBV4-1
TGCGCCAGCAGCCCACCAGGACTAGCGGGAGGACAGTACTTC
CASSPPGLAGGQYF
>12|TRBJ1-2|.|.|TRBV9
TGTGCCAGCAGCCCGGGGATCTATGTGGACACCTTC
CASSPGIYVDTF
>15|TRBJ2-5|TRBD2|.|TRBV6-1
TGTGCCAGCAAGGAGCGGGAGGGCCTAAGAGAGACCCAGTACTTC
CASKEREGLRETQYF
>15|TRBJ2-7|.|.|TRBV5-1
TGCGCCAGCAGCTTGGTGACAGTAAAATTCTACGAGCAGTACTTC
CASSLVTVKFYEQYF
>14|TRBJ2-7|TRBD1|few|TRBV3-1
TGTGCCAGCAGCCTCAGGGGGATAGAGTACGAGCAGTACTTC
CASSLRGIEYEQYF
>13|TRBJ2-1|.|.|TRBV11-2
TGTGCCAGCAGCTTCGGGGGAGCCCTCGGGCAGTTCTTC
CASSFGGALGQFF
>12|TRBJ2-7|.|many|TRBV2
TGTGCCAGCAGCCGACTGGCCTACGAGCAGTACTTC
CASSRLAYEQYF